A selection of T cell receptor beta chains follows, all from one sample in a study of CD8 T cells in ankylosing spondylitis. TCRdb called the 5' RACE reads again in MiXCR, with one record for every CDR3 protein. The sample holds 200,000 to 250,000 distinct CDR3 sequences, roughly 32% seen once. Sequences were obtained from blood, either unsorted or a sorted T cell fraction (not recorded which). These receptors were obtained from a male donor with ankylosing spondylitis or in good health (not recorded which). The CDR3 runs from the conserved cysteine through the conserved F or W. Each record gives: clone size, D gene, J gene, CDR3 length, V gene, CDR3 protein, CDR3 DNA. D genes are given only for firm matches. Size values are once, few and many counts, or a class for expanded clones, and some rows have none.

clone size: -
D gene: -
J gene: TRBJ2-7
CDR3 length: 11
V gene: TRBV29-1
CDR3 protein: CSVHDGYEQYF
CDR3 DNA: TGCAGCGTTCATGACGGCTACGAGCAGTACTTC

clone size: -
D gene: -
J gene: TRBJ2-5
CDR3 length: 15
V gene: TRBV11-2
CDR3 protein: CASSLDWGIQETQYF
CDR3 DNA: TGTGCCAGCAGCTTAGATTGGGGGATCCAAGAGACCCAGTACTTC

clone size: -
D gene: TRBD1
J gene: TRBJ1-1
CDR3 length: 15
V gene: TRBV10-3
CDR3 protein: CAIRARQGQNTEAFF
CDR3 DNA: TGTGCCATCAGGGCTAGACAGGGTCAAAACACTGAAGCTTTCTTT

clone size: -
D gene: -
J gene: TRBJ1-4
CDR3 length: 14
V gene: TRBV29-1
CDR3 protein: CSVEPITTNEKLFF
CDR3 DNA: TGCAGCGTTGAGCCCATAACAACTAATGAAAAACTGTTTTTT

clone size: few
D gene: -
J gene: TRBJ1-3
CDR3 length: 11
V gene: TRBV6-5
CDR3 protein: CASIWGNTIYF
CDR3 DNA: TGTGCCAGCATCTGGGGAAACACCATATATTTT

clone size: few
D gene: -
J gene: TRBJ1-5
CDR3 length: 11
V gene: TRBV20-1
CDR3 protein: CSASGNQPQHF
CDR3 DNA: TGCAGTGCCTCCGGCAATCAGCCCCAGCATTTT

clone size: once
D gene: TRBD1
J gene: TRBJ2-4
CDR3 length: 15
V gene: TRBV20-1
CDR3 protein: CSAPGQGLAKNIQYF
CDR3 DNA: TGCAGTGCTCCAGGACAGGGACTAGCCAAAAACATTCAGTACTTC

clone size: -
D gene: TRBD2
J gene: TRBJ2-3
CDR3 length: 19
V gene: TRBV5-1
CDR3 protein: CASSFLPVGSGGQADTQYF
CDR3 DNA: TGCGCCAGCAGCTTTCTCCCCGTTGGTAGCGGGGGGCAGGCAGATACGCAGTATTTT

clone size: -
D gene: TRBD1
J gene: TRBJ1-2
CDR3 length: 14
V gene: TRBV20-1
CDR3 protein: CSARARGTGDGYTF
CDR3 DNA: TGCAGTGCTAGGGCAAGGGGGACAGGGGATGGCTACACCTTC

clone size: -
D gene: TRBD2
J gene: TRBJ2-2
CDR3 length: 15
V gene: TRBV20-1
CDR3 protein: CSAPPGGLNTGELFF
CDR3 DNA: TGCAGTGCCCCCCCGGGGGGGTTGAACACCGGGGAGCTGTTTTTT

clone size: -
D gene: -
J gene: TRBJ2-7
CDR3 length: 13
V gene: TRBV20-1
CDR3 protein: CSARDLGSYEQYF
CDR3 DNA: TGCAGTGCTAGAGATTTAGGAAGCTACGAGCAGTACTTC

clone size: many
D gene: -
J gene: TRBJ2-7
CDR3 length: 16
V gene: TRBV5-5
CDR3 protein: CASSLGSGPLSYEQYF
CDR3 DNA: TGTGCCAGCAGCTTGGGGTCAGGTCCCTTGTCCTACGAGCAGTACTTC

clone size: few
D gene: TRBD2
J gene: TRBJ2-7
CDR3 length: 14
V gene: TRBV5-5
CDR3 protein: CASSFGGASGEQYF
CDR3 DNA: TGTGCCAGCAGCTTCGGGGGGGCCTCGGGTGAGCAGTACTTC

clone size: -
D gene: -
J gene: TRBJ2-2
CDR3 length: 16
V gene: TRBV5-5
CDR3 protein: CASSLIGGTNTGELFF
CDR3 DNA: TGTGCCAGCAGCTTGATCGGGGGAACGAACACCGGGGAGCTGTTTTTT

clone size: -
D gene: -
J gene: TRBJ2-6
CDR3 length: 15
V gene: TRBV6-2/TRBV6-3
CDR3 protein: CASSLRTYGANVLTF
CDR3 DNA: TGTGCCAGCAGTTTACGGACCTATGGGGCCAACGTCCTGACTTTC

clone size: -
D gene: -
J gene: TRBJ1-2
CDR3 length: 15
V gene: TRBV20-1
CDR3 protein: CSASVGGAKRYGYTF
CDR3 DNA: TGCAGTGCTAGCGTGGGGGGGGCGAAACGCTATGGCTACACCTTC

clone size: many
D gene: -
J gene: TRBJ1-1
CDR3 length: 15
V gene: TRBV7-2
CDR3 protein: CASSLEPTGWTEAFF
CDR3 DNA: TGTGCCAGCAGCTTAGAACCCACGGGGTGGACTGAAGCTTTCTTT

clone size: few
D gene: -
J gene: TRBJ1-1
CDR3 length: 11
V gene: TRBV20-1
CDR3 protein: CSANFAEWAFF
CDR3 DNA: TGCAGTGCTAATTTTGCGGAATGGGCTTTCTTT

clone size: -
D gene: TRBD1
J gene: TRBJ2-1
CDR3 length: 15
V gene: TRBV19
CDR3 protein: CASSSGQGRRNEQFF
CDR3 DNA: TGTGCCAGTAGTAGCGGACAGGGCAGGAGGAATGAGCAGTTCTTC

clone size: few
D gene: -
J gene: TRBJ2-2
CDR3 length: 15
V gene: TRBV4-2
CDR3 protein: CASSQSRAAGGELFF
CDR3 DNA: TGTGCCAGCAGCCAAAGCCGGGCGGCGGGCGGGGAGCTGTTTTTT

clone size: -
D gene: TRBD2
J gene: TRBJ2-3
CDR3 length: 15
V gene: TRBV5-1
CDR3 protein: CASSHGGAGTDTQYF
CDR3 DNA: TGCGCCAGCAGCCACGGGGGGGCCGGGACAGATACGCAGTATTTT

clone size: -
D gene: -
J gene: TRBJ1-2
CDR3 length: 13
V gene: TRBV28
CDR3 protein: CASRATEHYGYTF
CDR3 DNA: TGTGCCAGCAGGGCGACCGAACACTATGGCTACACCTTC

clone size: -
D gene: -
J gene: TRBJ2-1
CDR3 length: 12
V gene: TRBV11-2
CDR3 protein: CASSLGLNEQFF
CDR3 DNA: TGTGCCAGCAGCTTAGGTCTCAATGAGCAGTTCTTC

clone size: -
D gene: TRBD2
J gene: TRBJ2-7
CDR3 length: 15
V gene: TRBV3-1
CDR3 protein: CASSHGVSGGYEQYF
CDR3 DNA: TGTGCCAGCAGCCACGGCGTTAGCGGGGGTTACGAGCAGTACTTC

clone size: -
D gene: -
J gene: TRBJ2-5
CDR3 length: 12
V gene: TRBV7-2
CDR3 protein: CASTSYGETQYF
CDR3 DNA: TGTGCCAGCACCTCCTATGGGGAGACCCAGTACTTC

clone size: -
D gene: TRBD1
J gene: TRBJ1-5
CDR3 length: 17
V gene: TRBV20-1
CDR3 protein: CSARGQGEELSNQPQHF
CDR3 DNA: TGCAGTGCTCGCGGACAGGGGGAAGAATTGAGCAATCAGCCCCAGCATTTT

clone size: -
D gene: -
J gene: TRBJ1-1
CDR3 length: 13
V gene: TRBV20-1
CDR3 protein: CSARARGNTEAFF
CDR3 DNA: TGCAGTGCTAGAGCCAGAGGGAACACTGAAGCTTTCTTT

clone size: few
D gene: -
J gene: TRBJ2-5
CDR3 length: 13
V gene: TRBV6-1
CDR3 protein: CASGRGRRETQYF
CDR3 DNA: TGTGCCAGCGGTAGGGGTAGAAGGGAGACCCAGTACTTC

clone size: -
D gene: TRBD1
J gene: TRBJ1-4
CDR3 length: 13
V gene: TRBV7-6
CDR3 protein: CASSRQGYEKLFF
CDR3 DNA: TGTGCCAGCAGTCGACAGGGGTATGAAAAACTGTTTTTT

clone size: -
D gene: TRBD1
J gene: TRBJ2-1
CDR3 length: 14
V gene: TRBV7-9
CDR3 protein: CASSPRQGHDEQFF
CDR3 DNA: TGTGCCAGCAGCCCCAGACAGGGCCACGATGAGCAGTTCTTC

clone size: -
D gene: -
J gene: TRBJ2-7
CDR3 length: 14
V gene: TRBV3-1
CDR3 protein: CASSRRQTDYEQYF
CDR3 DNA: TGTGCCAGCAGCCGTCGACAGACAGACTACGAGCAGTACTTC

clone size: few
D gene: -
J gene: TRBJ2-1
CDR3 length: 11
V gene: TRBV5-5
CDR3 protein: CASSLVQEQFF
CDR3 DNA: TGTGCCAGCAGCTTGGTGCAGGAGCAGTTCTTC

clone size: few
D gene: TRBD1
J gene: TRBJ2-1
CDR3 length: 15
V gene: TRBV25-1
CDR3 protein: CASSDTGGLDNEQFF
CDR3 DNA: TGTGCCAGCAGTGACACAGGGGGTTTAGACAATGAGCAGTTCTTC

clone size: many
D gene: -
J gene: TRBJ2-7
CDR3 length: 14
V gene: TRBV20-1
CDR3 protein: CSARDRTGSYEQYF
CDR3 DNA: TGCAGTGCTAGAGATCGAACAGGCTCCTACGAGCAGTACTTC

clone size: -
D gene: TRBD2
J gene: TRBJ2-3
CDR3 length: 15
V gene: TRBV10-3
CDR3 protein: CAISASGGGTDTQYF
CDR3 DNA: TGTGCCATCAGTGCTAGCGGGGGGGGCACAGATACGCAGTATTTT

clone size: -
D gene: -
J gene: TRBJ1-3
CDR3 length: 13
V gene: TRBV12-3/TRBV12-4
CDR3 protein: CASINPSGNTIYF
CDR3 DNA: TGTGCCAGCATCAACCCCTCTGGAAACACCATATATTTT

clone size: -
D gene: -
J gene: TRBJ2-7
CDR3 length: 13
V gene: TRBV29-1
CDR3 protein: CSVGRGLTYEQYF
CDR3 DNA: TGCAGCGTTGGCAGGGGCCTGACCTACGAGCAGTACTTC

clone size: -
D gene: -
J gene: TRBJ2-1
CDR3 length: 13
V gene: TRBV29-1
CDR3 protein: CSVVRAAYNEQFF
CDR3 DNA: TGCAGCGTTGTAAGAGCAGCCTACAATGAGCAGTTCTTC

clone size: few
D gene: -
J gene: TRBJ2-7
CDR3 length: 15
V gene: TRBV7-9
CDR3 protein: CASSSSVDSFYEQYF
CDR3 DNA: TGTGCCAGCAGCTCCTCCGTGGACAGCTTTTACGAGCAGTACTTC

clone size: -
D gene: -
J gene: TRBJ2-1
CDR3 length: 15
V gene: TRBV20-1
CDR3 protein: CSATGGTRNYNEQFF
CDR3 DNA: TGCAGTGCTACTGGGGGGACAAGGAACTACAATGAGCAGTTCTTC

clone size: many
D gene: TRBD1
J gene: TRBJ1-2
CDR3 length: 18
V gene: TRBV20-1
CDR3 protein: CSASGYRDRGRSNYGYTF
CDR3 DNA: TGCAGTGCTAGTGGGTATCGGGACAGGGGGCGTTCGAACTATGGCTACACCTTC

clone size: -
D gene: -
J gene: TRBJ2-7
CDR3 length: 13
V gene: TRBV5-1
CDR3 protein: CASRGVREDEQYF
CDR3 DNA: TGCGCCAGCAGGGGGGTCAGGGAGGACGAGCAGTACTTC

clone size: -
D gene: -
J gene: TRBJ2-4
CDR3 length: 17
V gene: TRBV15
CDR3 protein: CATSRDEGRLAKNIQYF
CDR3 DNA: TGTGCCACCAGCAGAGATGAGGGACGGCTAGCCAAAAACATTCAGTACTTC

clone size: -
D gene: -
J gene: TRBJ1-4
CDR3 length: 13
V gene: TRBV7-9
CDR3 protein: CASTHPTGGKLFF
CDR3 DNA: TGTGCCAGCACCCACCCCACTGGGGGAAAACTGTTTTTT

clone size: -
D gene: -
J gene: TRBJ2-3
CDR3 length: 15
V gene: TRBV12-3/TRBV12-4
CDR3 protein: CASSLYSGPTDTQYF
CDR3 DNA: TGTGCCAGCAGTTTGTATTCGGGGCCCACAGATACGCAGTATTTT

clone size: -
D gene: TRBD2
J gene: TRBJ2-1
CDR3 length: 16
V gene: TRBV3-1
CDR3 protein: CASSPRGGASYNEQFF
CDR3 DNA: TGTGCCAGCAGCCCACGCGGGGGGGCCTCGTACAATGAGCAGTTCTTC

clone size: -
D gene: -
J gene: TRBJ2-2
CDR3 length: 14
V gene: TRBV29-1
CDR3 protein: CSVRGPLDTGELFF
CDR3 DNA: TGCAGCGTTAGGGGACCCCTGGACACCGGGGAGCTGTTTTTT

clone size: -
D gene: -
J gene: TRBJ2-4
CDR3 length: 12
V gene: TRBV20-1
CDR3 protein: CSAIGLPNIQYF
CDR3 DNA: TGCAGTGCTATCGGACTACCAAACATTCAGTACTTC

clone size: -
D gene: -
J gene: TRBJ1-4
CDR3 length: 15
V gene: TRBV12-3/TRBV12-4
CDR3 protein: CASSPPGATNEKLFF
CDR3 DNA: TGTGCCAGCAGCCCCCCAGGCGCAACTAATGAAAAACTGTTTTTT

clone size: -
D gene: -
J gene: TRBJ1-5
CDR3 length: 17
V gene: TRBV15
CDR3 protein: CATSSRPQGISNQPQHF
CDR3 DNA: TGTGCCACCAGCAGTCGCCCGCAGGGAATTAGCAATCAGCCCCAGCATTTT

clone size: few
D gene: -
J gene: TRBJ2-1
CDR3 length: 16
V gene: TRBV5-6
CDR3 protein: CASSLDTGRSYNEQFF
CDR3 DNA: TGTGCCAGCAGCTTGGATACAGGGAGGTCCTACAATGAGCAGTTCTTC

clone size: -
D gene: TRBD1
J gene: TRBJ1-2
CDR3 length: 12
V gene: TRBV12-3/TRBV12-4
CDR3 protein: CASRPGGGGYTF
CDR3 DNA: TGTGCCAGCAGGCCAGGGGGCGGGGGCTACACCTTC

clone size: -
D gene: -
J gene: TRBJ2-1
CDR3 length: 14
V gene: TRBV5-1
CDR3 protein: CASSLGGELNEQFF
CDR3 DNA: TGCGCCAGCAGCTTAGGAGGGGAGCTCAATGAGCAGTTCTTC

clone size: few
D gene: -
J gene: TRBJ2-3
CDR3 length: 13
V gene: TRBV29-1
CDR3 protein: CSVRGGEVDTQYF
CDR3 DNA: TGCAGCGTCAGGGGCGGGGAGGTAGATACGCAGTATTTT

clone size: few
D gene: -
J gene: TRBJ2-1
CDR3 length: 16
V gene: TRBV10-3
CDR3 protein: CAISEGQGTSYNEQFF
CDR3 DNA: TGTGCCATCAGTGAGGGGCAGGGGACGTCCTACAATGAGCAGTTCTTC